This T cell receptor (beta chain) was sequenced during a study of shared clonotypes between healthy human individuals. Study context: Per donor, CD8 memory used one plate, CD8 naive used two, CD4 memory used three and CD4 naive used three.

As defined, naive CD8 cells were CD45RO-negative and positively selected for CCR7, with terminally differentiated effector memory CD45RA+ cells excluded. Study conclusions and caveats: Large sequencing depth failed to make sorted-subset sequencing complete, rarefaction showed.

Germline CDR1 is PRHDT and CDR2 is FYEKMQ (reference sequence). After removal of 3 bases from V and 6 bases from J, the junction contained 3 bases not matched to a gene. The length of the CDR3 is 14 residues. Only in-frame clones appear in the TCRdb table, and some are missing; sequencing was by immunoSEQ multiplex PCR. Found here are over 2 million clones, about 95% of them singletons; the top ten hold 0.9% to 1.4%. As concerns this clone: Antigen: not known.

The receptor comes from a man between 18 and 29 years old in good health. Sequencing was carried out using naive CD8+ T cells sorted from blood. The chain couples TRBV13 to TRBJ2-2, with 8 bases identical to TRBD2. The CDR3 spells CASSLKLAAGELFF. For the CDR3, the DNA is TGTGCCAGCAGCTTGAAACTAGCGGCCGGGGAGCTGTTTTTT.